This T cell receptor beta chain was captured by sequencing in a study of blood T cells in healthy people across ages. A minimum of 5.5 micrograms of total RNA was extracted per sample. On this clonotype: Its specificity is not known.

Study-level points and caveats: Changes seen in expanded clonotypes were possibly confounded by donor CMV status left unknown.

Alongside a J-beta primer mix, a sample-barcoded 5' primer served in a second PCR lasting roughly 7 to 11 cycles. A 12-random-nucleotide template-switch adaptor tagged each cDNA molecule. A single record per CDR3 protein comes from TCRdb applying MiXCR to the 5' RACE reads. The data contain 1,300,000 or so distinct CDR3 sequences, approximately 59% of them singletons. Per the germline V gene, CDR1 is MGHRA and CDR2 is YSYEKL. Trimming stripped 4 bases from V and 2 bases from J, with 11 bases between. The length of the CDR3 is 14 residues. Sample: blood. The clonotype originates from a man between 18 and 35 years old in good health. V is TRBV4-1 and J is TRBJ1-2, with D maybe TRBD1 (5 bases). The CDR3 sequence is CASSPGAGNYGYTF. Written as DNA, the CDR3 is TGCGCCAGCAGCCCTGGGGCCGGCAACTATGGCTACACCTTC.